The TCR beta chain under discussion was sequenced for a study of blood T cell repertoires in COVID-19. The CDR3 is 11 residues long. Germline assignment: CDR1 DFQATT and CDR2 SNEGSKA (reference sequence). The authors' processing: Nucleated cell counts were estimated from reference gene primer amplification. The method was immunoSEQ multiplex PCR; TCRdb's version includes in-frame clones alone and lacks a portion of them. The V and J calls and the clone size are those of that table, but D and trimming were determined from the DNA. Among 140,000 to 150,000 clones listed, 85% to 90% were seen once. The rearrangement joins TRBV20-1 to TRBJ2-3; 7 positions match TRBD2. Sequences were obtained from peripheral blood. The sequence was obtained from a human donor in a cohort sampled during active COVID-19. This CDR3 is CRPVGGSMQYF. The DNA of the CDR3 is TGCAGGCCGGTGGGCGGGAGCATGCAGTATTTT.